The source of this T cell receptor beta chain is a study of T cells in women clearing cervical HPV infection. Study background: No precancer developed; the control's incident HPV16 infection cleared within 12 months. Case blood was drawn when the lesion was first found; control blood after infection became undetectable. General study results and limits: Cases and controls were distinguished at AUC 0.83 by richness and V genes.

Germline V gene lookup returns CDR1 SQVTM and CDR2 ANQGSEA. The V end lost 6 bases, the J end lost 5 bases, and 11 bases lay between the germline ends. The CDR3 spans 12 residues. Points on this clone: Its target is unknown. The read terminates 3 residues before the CDR3 end, so the remaining end is supplied by the germline J gene.

Produced via immunoSEQ multiplex PCR; TCRdb's table is partial and in-frame only. Its listing shows approximately 22,000 clones. This TCR came from a woman aged 18 to 75 with a cervical HPV16 infection that either progressed to CIN3+ or cleared (not recorded which). Sequencing was carried out using blood buffy coat. The chain uses TRBV29-1 and TRBJ2-1; no reliable D call. CDR3 in amino acids: CSVHGHDNEQFF. The sequenced part of the CDR3 DNA is TGCAGCGTCCATGGGCACGACAATGAG.